This T cell receptor (beta chain) was captured in a study of PD-1 blockade in classical Hodgkin lymphoma. The V end was cut by 3 bases, the J end by 0 bases, with 6 bases between. Per the germline V gene, CDR1 is MDHEN and CDR2 is SYDVKM. The CDR3 spans 15 residues. Regarding the study as a whole: By cycle point C4D1, TCR diversity had risen significantly in CD4+ cells (but not CD8+ cells). Relative to healthy donors, newly diagnosed patients reportedly had lower baseline TCR diversity, which was reported as lower still in relapsed/refractory patients. Patients who responded completely had about the same baseline diversity as newly diagnosed patients. Nothing has yet pinned down what causes the repertoire differences, possibly disease activity or prior therapy.

The repertoire was sequenced with immunoSEQ multiplex PCR; TCRdb's copy has only in-frame clones and lacks some. The sample lists about 50,000 clones, around 87% occurring once. Sample time point: cycle 4 day 1 (C4D1), after around six weeks of nivolumab. In every patient, relapse followed autologous stem cell transplantation, while exposure to brentuximab vedotin differed. As for this clone: Its antigen is not known.

This chain uses TRBV28 with TRBJ1-6; a possible D gene is TRBD1 (5 bases). The sequencing used peripheral blood mononuclear cells (PBMCs), collected before the fourth cycle of nivolumab. This TCR derives from a human donor with classical Hodgkin lymphoma. The CDR3 reads CASSLGGSYNSPLHF. The CDR3 nucleotides are TGTGCCAGCAGTTTGGGGGGCTCCTATAATTCACCCCTCCACTTT.